This T cell receptor (beta chain) derives from a study of shared clonotypes between healthy human individuals. Looking at the study overall: The plates for each donor numbered three CD4 naive, three CD4 memory, two CD8 naive and one CD8 memory. Study-wide points: Among non-shared clonotypes, generation probabilities were lower than among those shared by all four donors.

CDR1 is SGHRS and CDR2 is YFSETQ in the germline V gene. Trimming stripped 0 bases from V and 7 bases from J, with 8 bases between. CDR3 length: 13 residues. Terminally differentiated effector memory CD45RA+ cells were left out of the naive CD8 fraction, which was CD45RO-negative and positively selected for CCR7. The donor cohort consisted entirely of Caucasian adults residing in Nashville, Tennessee. A note on this clone: The antigen is undetermined.

Only in-frame clones appear in the TCRdb table, and some are missing; sequencing was by immunoSEQ multiplex PCR. The data contain around 600,000 clones, 85% to 95% of them singletons. The specimen sequenced was naive CD8+ T cells sorted from blood. This chain uses TRBV5-1 with TRBJ2-1; D is unresolved. The clonotype originates from a woman in her twenties or thirties in good health. DNA of the CDR3: TGCGCCAGCAGCTTGGAGACTGTTAATGAGCAGTTCTTC. The encoded protein is CASSLETVNEQFF.